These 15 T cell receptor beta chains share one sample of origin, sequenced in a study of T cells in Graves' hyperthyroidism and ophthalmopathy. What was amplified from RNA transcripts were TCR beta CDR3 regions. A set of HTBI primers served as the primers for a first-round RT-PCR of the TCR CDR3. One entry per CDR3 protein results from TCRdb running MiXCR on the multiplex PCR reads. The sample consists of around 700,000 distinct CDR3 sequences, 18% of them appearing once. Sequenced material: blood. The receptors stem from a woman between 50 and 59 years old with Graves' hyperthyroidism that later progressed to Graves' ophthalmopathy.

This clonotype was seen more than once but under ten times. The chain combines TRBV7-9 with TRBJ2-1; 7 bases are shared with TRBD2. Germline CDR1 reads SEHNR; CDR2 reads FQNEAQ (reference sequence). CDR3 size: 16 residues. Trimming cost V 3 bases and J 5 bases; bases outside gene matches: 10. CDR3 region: CASSFNPGGGDNEQFF. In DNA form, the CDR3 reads TGTGCCAGCAGCTTTAACCCGGGAGGAGGCGACAATGAGCAGTTCTTC.

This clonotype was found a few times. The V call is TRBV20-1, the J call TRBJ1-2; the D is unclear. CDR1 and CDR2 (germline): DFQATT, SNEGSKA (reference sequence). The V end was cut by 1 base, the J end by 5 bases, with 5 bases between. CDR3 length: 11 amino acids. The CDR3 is CSARGLYGYTF. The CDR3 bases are TGCAGTGCTAGAGGATTGTATGGCTACACCTTC.

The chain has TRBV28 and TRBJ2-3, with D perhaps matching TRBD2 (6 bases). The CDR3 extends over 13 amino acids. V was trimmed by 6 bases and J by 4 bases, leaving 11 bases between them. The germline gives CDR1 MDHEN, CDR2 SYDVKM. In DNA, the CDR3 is TGTGCCAGCAGGCGGGGCAGCTCAGATACGCAGTATTTT. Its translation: CASRRGSSDTQYF.

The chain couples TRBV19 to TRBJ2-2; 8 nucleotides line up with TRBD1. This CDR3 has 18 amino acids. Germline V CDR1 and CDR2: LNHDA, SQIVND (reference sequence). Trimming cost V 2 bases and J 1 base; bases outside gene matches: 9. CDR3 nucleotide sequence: TGTGCCAGTAGTATATTAACAGGGGGATTCGTGAACACCGGGGAGCTGTTTTTT. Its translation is CASSILTGGFVNTGELFF.

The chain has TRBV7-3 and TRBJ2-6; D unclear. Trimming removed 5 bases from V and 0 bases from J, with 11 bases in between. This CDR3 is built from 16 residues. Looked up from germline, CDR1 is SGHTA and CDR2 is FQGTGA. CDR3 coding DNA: TGTGCCAGCAGCCCAAACCTACACTCTGGGGCCAACGTCCTGACTTTC. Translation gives CASSPNLHSGANVLTF.

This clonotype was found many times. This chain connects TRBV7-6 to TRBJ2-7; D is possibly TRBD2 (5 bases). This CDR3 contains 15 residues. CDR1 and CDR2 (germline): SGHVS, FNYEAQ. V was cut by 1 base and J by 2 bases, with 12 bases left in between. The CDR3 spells CASSLVEGSAYEQYF. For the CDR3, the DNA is TGTGCCAGCAGCTTAGTAGAGGGTAGCGCCTACGAGCAGTACTTC.

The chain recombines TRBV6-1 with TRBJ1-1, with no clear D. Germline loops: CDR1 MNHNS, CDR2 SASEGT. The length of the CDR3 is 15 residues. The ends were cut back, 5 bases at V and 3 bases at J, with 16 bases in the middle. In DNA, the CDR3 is TGTGCCAGCAGTCGCGGGTCAGGAACGGACACTGAAGCTTTCTTT. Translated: CASSRGSGTDTEAFF.

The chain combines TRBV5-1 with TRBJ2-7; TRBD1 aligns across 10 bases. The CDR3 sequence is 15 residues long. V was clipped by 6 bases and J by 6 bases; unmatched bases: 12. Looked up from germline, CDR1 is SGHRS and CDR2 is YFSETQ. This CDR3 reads CASNTGTGVACEQYF. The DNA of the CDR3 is TGCGCCAGCAACACCGGGACAGGGGTGGCCTGCGAGCAGTACTTC.

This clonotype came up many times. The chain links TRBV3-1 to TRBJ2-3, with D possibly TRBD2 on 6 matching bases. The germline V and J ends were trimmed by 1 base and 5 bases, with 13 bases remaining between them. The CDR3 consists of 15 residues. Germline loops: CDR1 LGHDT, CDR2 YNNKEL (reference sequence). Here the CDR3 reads CASSQVRGARDTQYF. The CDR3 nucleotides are TGTGCCAGCAGCCAAGTGCGGGGTGCTCGAGATACGCAGTATTTT.

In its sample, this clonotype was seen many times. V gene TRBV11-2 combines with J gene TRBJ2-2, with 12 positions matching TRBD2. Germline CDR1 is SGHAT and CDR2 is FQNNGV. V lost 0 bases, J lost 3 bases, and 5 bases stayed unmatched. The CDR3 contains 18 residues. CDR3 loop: CASSLEASGGADTGELFF. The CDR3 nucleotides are TGTGCCAGCAGCTTAGAAGCTAGCGGGGGGGCTGACACCGGGGAGCTGTTTTTT. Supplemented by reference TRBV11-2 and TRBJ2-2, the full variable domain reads EAGVAQSPRYKIIEKRQSVAFWCNPISGHATLYWYQQILGQGPKLLIQFQNNGVVDDSQLPKDRFSAERLKGVDSTLKIQPAKLEDSAVYLCASSLEASGGADTGELFFGEGSRLTVL.

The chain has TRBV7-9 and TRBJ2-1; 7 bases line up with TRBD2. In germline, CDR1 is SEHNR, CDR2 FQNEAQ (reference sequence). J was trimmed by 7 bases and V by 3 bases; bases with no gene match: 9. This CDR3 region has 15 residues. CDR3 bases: TGTGCCAGCAGCTTTTGGCAGCTCGGGGGGAATGAGCAGTTCTTC. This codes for CASSFWQLGGNEQFF.

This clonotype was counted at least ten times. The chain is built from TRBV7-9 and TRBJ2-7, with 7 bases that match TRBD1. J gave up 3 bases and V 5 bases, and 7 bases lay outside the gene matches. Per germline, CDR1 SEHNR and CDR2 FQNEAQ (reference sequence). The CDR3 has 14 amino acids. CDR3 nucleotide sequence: TGTGCCAGCAGCCACTCCGGGACAGACTACGAGCAGTACTTC. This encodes CASSHSGTDYEQYF.

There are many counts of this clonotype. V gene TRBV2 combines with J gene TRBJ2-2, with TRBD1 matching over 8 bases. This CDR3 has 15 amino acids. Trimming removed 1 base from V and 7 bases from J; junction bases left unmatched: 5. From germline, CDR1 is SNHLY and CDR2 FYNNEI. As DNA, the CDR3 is TGTGCCAGCAGTGAAGTTACAGGGGGAGGCGGGGAGCTGTTTTTT. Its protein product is CASSEVTGGGGELFF.

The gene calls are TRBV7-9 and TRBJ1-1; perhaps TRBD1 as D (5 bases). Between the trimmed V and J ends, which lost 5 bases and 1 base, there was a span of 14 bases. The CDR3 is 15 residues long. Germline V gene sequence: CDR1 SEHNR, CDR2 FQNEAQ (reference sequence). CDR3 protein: CASSPETDWNTEAFF. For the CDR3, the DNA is TGTGCCAGCAGCCCAGAGACAGACTGGAACACTGAAGCTTTCTTT.

CDR3 sequence reads: CATSALAGYGYTF. CDR3 nucleotide sequence: TGTGCCACCAGTGCTTTAGCCGGCTATGGCTACACCTTC. The chain employs TRBV15 and TRBJ1-2, with unresolved D. CDR1 and CDR2 from the germline V gene are LNHNV and YYDKDF (reference sequence). Trimming cost V 6 bases and J 4 bases, with 12 bases left between them. The CDR3 is 13 residues long.